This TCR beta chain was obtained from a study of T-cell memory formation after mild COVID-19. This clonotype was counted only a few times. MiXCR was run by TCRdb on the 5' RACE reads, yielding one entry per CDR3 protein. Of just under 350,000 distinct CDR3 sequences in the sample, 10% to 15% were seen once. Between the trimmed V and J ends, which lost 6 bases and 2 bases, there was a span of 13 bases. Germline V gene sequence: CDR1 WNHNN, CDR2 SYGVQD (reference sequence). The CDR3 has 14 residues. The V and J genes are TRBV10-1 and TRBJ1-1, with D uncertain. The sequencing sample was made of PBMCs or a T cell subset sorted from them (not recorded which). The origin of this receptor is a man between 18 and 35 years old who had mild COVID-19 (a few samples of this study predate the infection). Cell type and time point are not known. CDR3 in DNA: TGCGCCAGCAGCGCGGGCCGCGAAAACACTGAAGCTTTCTTT. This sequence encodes CASSAGRENTEAFF.